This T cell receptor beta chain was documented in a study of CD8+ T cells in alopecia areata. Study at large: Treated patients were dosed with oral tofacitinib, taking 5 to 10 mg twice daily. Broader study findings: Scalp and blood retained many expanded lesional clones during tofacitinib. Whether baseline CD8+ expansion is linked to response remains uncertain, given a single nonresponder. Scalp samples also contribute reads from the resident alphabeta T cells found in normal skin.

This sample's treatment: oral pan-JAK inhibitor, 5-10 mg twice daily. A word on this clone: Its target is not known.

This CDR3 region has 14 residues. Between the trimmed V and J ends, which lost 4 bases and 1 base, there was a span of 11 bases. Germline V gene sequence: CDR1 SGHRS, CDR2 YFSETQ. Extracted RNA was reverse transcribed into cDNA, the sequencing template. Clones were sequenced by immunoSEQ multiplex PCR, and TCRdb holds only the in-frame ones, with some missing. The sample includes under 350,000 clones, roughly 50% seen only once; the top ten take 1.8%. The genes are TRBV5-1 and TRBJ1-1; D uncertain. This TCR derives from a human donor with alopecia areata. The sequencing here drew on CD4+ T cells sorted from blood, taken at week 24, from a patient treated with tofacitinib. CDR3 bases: TGCGCCAGCAGCCGTCAGGTCGGGAACACTGAAGCTTTCTTT. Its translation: CASSRQVGNTEAFF.